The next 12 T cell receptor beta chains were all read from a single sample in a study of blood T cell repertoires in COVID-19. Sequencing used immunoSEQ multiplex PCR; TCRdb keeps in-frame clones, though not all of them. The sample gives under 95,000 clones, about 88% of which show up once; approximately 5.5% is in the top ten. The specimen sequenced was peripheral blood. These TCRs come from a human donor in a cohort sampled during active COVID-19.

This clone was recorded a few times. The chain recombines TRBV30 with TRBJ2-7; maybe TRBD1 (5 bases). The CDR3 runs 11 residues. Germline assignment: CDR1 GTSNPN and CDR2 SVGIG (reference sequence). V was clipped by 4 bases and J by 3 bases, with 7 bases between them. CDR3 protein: CAWTTGYEQYF. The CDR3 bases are TGTGCCTGGACTACAGGCTACGAGCAGTACTTC.

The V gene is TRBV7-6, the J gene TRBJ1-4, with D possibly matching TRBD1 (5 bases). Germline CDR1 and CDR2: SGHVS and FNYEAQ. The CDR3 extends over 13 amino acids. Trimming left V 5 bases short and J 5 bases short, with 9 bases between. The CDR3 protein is CASSRGHNEKLFF. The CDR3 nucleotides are TGTGCCAGCAGCCGCGGACACAATGAAAAACTGTTTTTT. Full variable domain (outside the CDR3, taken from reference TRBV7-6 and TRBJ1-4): GAGVSQSPRYKVTKRGQDVALRCDPISGHVSLYWYRQALGQGPEFLTYFNYEAQQDKSGLPNDRFSAERPEGSISTLTIQRTEQRDSAMYRCASSRGHNEKLFFGSGTQLSVL.

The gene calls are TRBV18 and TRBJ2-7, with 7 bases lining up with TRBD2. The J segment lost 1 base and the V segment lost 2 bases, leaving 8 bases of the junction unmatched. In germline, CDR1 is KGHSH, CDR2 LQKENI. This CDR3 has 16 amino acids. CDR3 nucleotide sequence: TGTGCCAGCTCACCATTTACGAGACTAGCTTCCTACGAGCAGTACTTC. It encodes CASSPFTRLASYEQYF.

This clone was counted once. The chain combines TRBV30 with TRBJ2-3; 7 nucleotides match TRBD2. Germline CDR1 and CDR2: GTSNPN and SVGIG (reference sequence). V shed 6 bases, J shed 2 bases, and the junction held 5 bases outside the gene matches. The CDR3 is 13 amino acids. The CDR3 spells CACPGLLTDTQYF. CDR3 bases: TGTGCCTGTCCGGGACTACTCACAGATACGCAGTATTTT.

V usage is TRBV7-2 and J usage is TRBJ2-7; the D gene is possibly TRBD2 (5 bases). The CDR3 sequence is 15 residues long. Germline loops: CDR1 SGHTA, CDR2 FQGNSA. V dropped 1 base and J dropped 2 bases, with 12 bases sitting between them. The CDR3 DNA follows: TGTGCCAGCAGCTTAGGAGGGAACCAGCCCTACGAGCAGTACTTC. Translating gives CASSLGGNQPYEQYF.

CDR3 amino acids: CASSRGGVGQETQYF. Here the CDR3 DNA reads TGTGCCAGCAGCAGAGGGGGGGTGGGCCAAGAGACCCAGTACTTC. The chain employs TRBV7-2 and TRBJ2-5; tentatively, D is TRBD2 (7 bases). Deletions cut 5 bases from V and 1 base from J, with 14 bases between. In germline, CDR1 is SGHTA, CDR2 FQGNSA. This CDR3 comprises 15 residues.

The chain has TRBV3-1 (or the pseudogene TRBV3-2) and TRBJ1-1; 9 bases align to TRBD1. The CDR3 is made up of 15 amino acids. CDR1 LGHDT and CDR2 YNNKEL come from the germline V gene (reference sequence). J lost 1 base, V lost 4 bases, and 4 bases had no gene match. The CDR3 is CASSPRTGENTEAFF. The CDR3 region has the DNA TGTGCCAGCAGCCCCCGGACAGGGGAGAACACTGAAGCTTTCTTT.

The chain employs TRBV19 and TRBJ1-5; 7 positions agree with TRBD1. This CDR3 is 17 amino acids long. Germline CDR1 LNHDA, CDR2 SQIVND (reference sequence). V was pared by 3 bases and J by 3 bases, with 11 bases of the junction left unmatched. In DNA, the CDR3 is TGTGCCAGTAGTATTAGGGGGCCAGGGGTTGCCAATCAGCCCCAGCATTTT. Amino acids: CASSIRGPGVANQPQHF.

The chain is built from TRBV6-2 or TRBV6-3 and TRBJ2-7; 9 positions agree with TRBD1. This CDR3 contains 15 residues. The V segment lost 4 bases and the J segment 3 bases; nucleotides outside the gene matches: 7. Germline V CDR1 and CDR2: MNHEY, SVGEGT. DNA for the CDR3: TGTGCCAGCAGTTTTGGGACAGGGTGGAGCTACGAGCAGTACTTC. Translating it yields CASSFGTGWSYEQYF.

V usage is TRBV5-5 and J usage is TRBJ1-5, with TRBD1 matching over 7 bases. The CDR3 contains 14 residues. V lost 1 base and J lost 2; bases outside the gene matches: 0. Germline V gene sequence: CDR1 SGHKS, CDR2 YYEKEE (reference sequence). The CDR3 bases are TGTGCCAGCAGCTTGACAGGGGGCAATCAGCCCCAGCATTTT. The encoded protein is CASSLTGGNQPQHF.

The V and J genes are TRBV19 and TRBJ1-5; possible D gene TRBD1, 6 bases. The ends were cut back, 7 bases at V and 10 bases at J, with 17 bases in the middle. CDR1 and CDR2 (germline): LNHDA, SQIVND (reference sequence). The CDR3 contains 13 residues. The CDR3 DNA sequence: TGTGCCAGTACCCGACAGGCGTCCGGTCCCCAGCATTTT. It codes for CASTRQASGPQHF.

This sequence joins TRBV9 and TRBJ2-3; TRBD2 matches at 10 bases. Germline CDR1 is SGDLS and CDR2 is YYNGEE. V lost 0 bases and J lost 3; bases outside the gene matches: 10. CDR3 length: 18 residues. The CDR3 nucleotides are TGTGCCAGCAGCGTAGAGATTAGGGCTAGCGGGAGTACAGATACGCAGTATTTT. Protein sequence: CASSVEIRASGSTDTQYF.